Presented here are 27 T cell receptor beta chains from one specimen sequenced in a study of blood T cell repertoires in COVID-19. Generated by immunoSEQ multiplex PCR, the TCRdb table keeps only in-frame clones and is missing some. The data contain a few hundred thousand clones, 83% of them singletons. Sample: PBMCs or T cells enriched from blood (not recorded which). The receptors were gathered from a woman aged 50 to 60 who had recovered from COVID-19.

The rearrangement uses TRBV9 and TRBJ2-1, with a weak D call TRBD2 (6 bases). The germline V gene has CDR1 SGDLS and CDR2 YYNGEE. The CDR3 has 16 residues. With 4 bases removed from V and 5 bases from J, the gap between germline ends came to 19 bases. The CDR3 DNA reads TGTGCCAGCAGCCCCAACACCGGGCTAGCGAACAATGAGCAGTTCTTC. It translates to CASSPNTGLANNEQFF. Full variable domain (remainder filled in from reference TRBV9 and TRBJ2-1): DSGVTQTPKHLITATGQRVTLRCSPRSGDLSVYWYQQSLDQGLQFLIQYYNGEERAKGNILERFSAQQFPDLHSELNLSSLELGDSALYFCASSPNTGLANNEQFFGPGTRLTVL.

This clone was seen only a few times. V is TRBV24-1 and J is TRBJ2-1, with 12 bases that match TRBD2. V shed 3 bases, J shed 8 bases, and the junction held 7 bases outside the gene matches. The germline gives CDR1 KGHDR, CDR2 SFDVKD. The CDR3 length is 16 residues. The CDR3 sequence: CATSDPSGRALDEQFF. The DNA for the CDR3 is TGTGCCACCAGTGATCCTAGCGGGAGGGCCTTAGATGAGCAGTTCTTC.

The chain carries TRBV30 and TRBJ2-4, with D possibly matching TRBD2 (5 bases). CDR3 length: 14 amino acids. V was shortened by 3 bases and J by 2 bases, with 11 bases between the two germline ends. Germline lookup yields CDR1 GTSNPN and CDR2 SVGIG (reference sequence). The CDR3 DNA sequence: TGTGCCTGGAGGGCGGGTAACCCCAAAAACATTCAGTACTTC. It yields the protein CAWRAGNPKNIQYF.

The chain recombines TRBV9 with TRBJ1-2, with D hard to call. Between the trimmed V and J ends, which lost 4 bases and 7 bases, there was a span of 20 bases. The CDR3 loop spans 15 amino acids. Germline assignment: CDR1 SGDLS and CDR2 YYNGEE. The CDR3 nucleotides are TGTGCCAGCAGCCCGCGGGCAGTACTCGTTGGTGGCTACACCTTC. It yields the protein CASSPRAVLVGGYTF.

The genes are TRBV7-7 and TRBJ1-3, with 7 bases identical to TRBD1. Trimming at V came to 1 base and at J to 2 bases, leaving 2 bases not matched to a gene. The CDR3 has 15 amino acids. The V gene's germline CDR1 is SSHAT and CDR2 FNYEAQ (reference sequence). This CDR3 reads CASSLGGQTGNTIYF. The DNA for the CDR3 is TGTGCCAGCAGCTTAGGGGGACAGACTGGAAACACCATATATTTT.

The rearrangement links TRBV12-3 or TRBV12-4 to TRBJ1-2; D not resolved. Deletions cut 2 bases from V and 7 bases from J, with 8 bases between. The CDR3 runs to 12 residues. The CDR3 bases are TGTGCCAGCAGTTTATTTGGCGGTGGCTACACCTTC. Residues: CASSLFGGGYTF.

The J gene is TRBJ1-1, the V gene TRBV18; the D gene is possibly TRBD1 (6 bases). V was trimmed by 2 bases and J by 3 bases, leaving 13 bases between them. The CDR3 contains 15 residues. Germline V gene lookup returns CDR1 KGHSH and CDR2 LQKENI. As DNA, the CDR3 is TGTGCCAGCTCACCAAATACAGGGTCTTACACTGAAGCTTTCTTT. It is translated as CASSPNTGSYTEAFF. The variable domain in full, completed from reference TRBV18 and TRBJ1-1, reads NAGVMQNPRHLVRRRGQEARLRCSPMKGHSHVYWYRQLPEEGLKFMVYLQKENIIDESGMPKERFSAEFPKEGPSILRIQQVVRGDSAAYFCASSPNTGSYTEAFFGQGTRLTVV.

The chain uses TRBV7-9 and TRBJ1-6; 9 bases agree with TRBD1. Germline CDR1 is SEHNR and CDR2 is FQNEAQ (reference sequence). The CDR3 sequence is 17 residues long. The J segment lost 6 bases and the V segment lost 10 bases, leaving 16 bases of the junction unmatched. The CDR3, as DNA: TGTGCCACCACGGGGACAGGGATGACTTCGACTAATTCACCCCTCCACTTT. It codes for CATTGTGMTSTNSPLHF.

This clone has only a few counts. This sequence joins TRBV13 and TRBJ2-1; TRBD2 matches at 13 bases. CDR1 is PRHDT, CDR2 FYEKMQ, per germline (reference sequence). There are 16 residues in the CDR3. J was trimmed by 7 bases and V by 5 bases; bases with no gene match: 8. The CDR3: CASSPLGLAGNNEQFF. CDR3 nucleotide sequence: TGTGCCAGCAGCCCCTTGGGACTAGCGGGGAATAATGAGCAGTTCTTC. The variable domain in full, with the rest retrieved from reference TRBV13 and TRBJ2-1, is AAGVIQSPRHLIKEKRETATLKCYPIPRHDTVYWYQQGPGQDPQFLISFYEKMQSDKGSIPDRFSAQQFSDYHSELNMSSLELGDSALYFCASSPLGLAGNNEQFFGPGTRLTVL.

The chain uses TRBV25-1 and TRBJ1-2; TRBD1 aligns across 7 bases. This CDR3 contains 13 residues. In germline, CDR1 is MGHDK, CDR2 SYGVNS. Trimming cost V 5 bases and J 5 bases; bases outside gene matches: 5. CDR3 DNA: TGTGCCAGCAGTCGGACAGGCCCGTATGGCTACACCTTC. It specifies CASSRTGPYGYTF.

The gene calls are TRBV29-1 and TRBJ2-5; TRBD1 is a possible D gene (5 bases). This CDR3 spans 13 amino acids. Germline loops: CDR1 SQVTM, CDR2 ANQGSEA. V shed 2 bases and J shed 5 bases, with 12 bases lying between them. The CDR3 loop reads CSVELAGHETQYF. CDR3 in DNA: TGCAGCGTTGAATTAGCAGGGCATGAGACCCAGTACTTC.

The gene calls are TRBV30 and TRBJ1-1; 10 bases align to TRBD1. The CDR3 covers 12 residues. Germline V gives CDR1 GTSNPN, CDR2 SVGIG (reference sequence). After removal of 5 bases from V and 3 bases from J, the junction contained 0 bases not matched to a gene. Here the CDR3 DNA reads TGTGCCTGGGGGACAGGGGACACTGAAGCTTTCTTT. This encodes CAWGTGDTEAFF.

The chain uses TRBV9 and TRBJ2-3, with 10 nucleotides matching TRBD2. The junction had 3 bases not matched to a gene; V was cut back by 3 bases and J by 2 bases. The CDR3 has 15 amino acids. Per the germline V gene, CDR1 is SGDLS and CDR2 is YYNGEE. CDR3 bases: TGTGCCAGCAGCGGTAGCGGGGGGACCACAGATACGCAGTATTTT. Its translation is CASSGSGGTTDTQYF.

The chain has TRBV27 and TRBJ2-2; TRBD2 matches 11 bases. V was pared by 6 bases and J by 3 bases, with 9 bases of the junction left unmatched. The CDR3 has 17 residues. Germline CDR1 is MNHEY and CDR2 is SMNVEV (reference sequence). The CDR3 region is CASRRGRTSGYTGELFF. CDR3 coding DNA: TGTGCCAGCAGAAGGGGAAGGACTAGCGGGTACACCGGGGAGCTGTTTTTT.

The V call is TRBV2, the J call TRBJ1-5; maybe TRBD1 (5 bases). Deletions cut 0 bases from V and 3 bases from J, with 9 bases between. CDR3 size: 15 residues. Germline CDR1 and CDR2: SNHLY and FYNNEI. Here the CDR3 reads CASSEAGGINQPQHF. CDR3 coding DNA: TGTGCCAGCAGTGAAGCCGGGGGAATCAATCAGCCCCAGCATTTT.

The sample holds a few counts of this clone. The V and J genes are TRBV6-2 or TRBV6-3 and TRBJ2-1; D not certain. Germline V lookup: CDR1 MNHEY, CDR2 SVGEGT. This CDR3 is built from 11 residues. Trimming left V 5 bases short and J 7 bases short, with 6 bases between. This CDR3 reads CASSLSNEQFF. CDR3 bases: TGTGCCAGCAGTCTAAGTAATGAGCAGTTCTTC.

CDR3 amino acids: CASSGELNYGYTF. CDR3 DNA sequence: TGTGCCAGCAGCGGGGAGCTTAACTATGGCTACACCTTC. This chain uses TRBV6-6 with TRBJ1-2; D remains unclear. There are 13 residues in the CDR3. V gave up 6 bases and J gave up 1 base, with 9 bases separating them. CDR1 MNHNY and CDR2 SVGAGI come from the germline V gene (reference sequence).

The chain recombines TRBV30 with TRBJ1-4; a weak D match, TRBD1 (6 bases). Trimming pared 3 bases from V and 8 bases from J, leaving 13 bases between. The CDR3 consists of 13 residues. Germline V lookup: CDR1 GTSNPN, CDR2 SVGIG (reference sequence). Written as DNA, the CDR3 is TGTGCCTGGAGCCGGGGGGGGCCCGAAAAACTGTTTTTT. Its translation: CAWSRGGPEKLFF. The whole variable domain, remainder taken from reference TRBV30 and TRBJ1-4, is SQTIHQWPATLVQPVGSPLSLECTVEGTSNPNLYWYRQAAGRGLQLLFYSVGIGQISSEVPQNLSASRPQDRQFILSSKKLLLSDSGFYLCAWSRGGPEKLFFGSGTQLSVL.

The rearrangement links TRBV6-1 to TRBJ1-2; D ambiguous. Germline CDR1 is MNHNS and CDR2 is SASEGT. The CDR3 runs 16 residues. V gave up 0 bases and J gave up 5 bases, with 16 bases separating them. The CDR3 coding sequence is TGTGCCAGCAGTGAAGCGCTTCGGGTCGAGGATTATGGCTACACCTTC. This sequence encodes CASSEALRVEDYGYTF.

This chain joins TRBV18 and TRBJ1-5, with 9 positions matching TRBD1. The CDR3 runs 15 residues. Looked up from germline, CDR1 is KGHSH and CDR2 is LQKENI. Trimming at V came to 4 bases and at J to 1 base, leaving 2 bases not matched to a gene. CDR3 protein: CASSQGQGSNQPQHF. The CDR3 DNA sequence: TGTGCCAGCTCACAGGGACAGGGAAGCAATCAGCCCCAGCATTTT. The entire variable domain, with the rest obtained from reference TRBV18 and TRBJ1-5, is as follows: NAGVMQNPRHLVRRRGQEARLRCSPMKGHSHVYWYRQLPEEGLKFMVYLQKENIIDESGMPKERFSAEFPKEGPSILRIQQVVRGDSAAYFCASSQGQGSNQPQHFGDGTRLSIL.

The CDR3 DNA sequence: TGTGCCAGCAGCTGGGGACAGGGTAACTATGGCTACACCTTC. This gives the protein CASSWGQGNYGYTF. The chain couples TRBV7-2 to TRBJ1-2, with 9 nucleotides matching TRBD1. The V and J ends lost 4 bases and 1 base, in that order; junction bases with no gene match: 1. The CDR3 spans 14 residues. The germline V gene encodes CDR1 SGHTA and CDR2 FQGNSA.

As DNA, the CDR3 is TGTGCCAGCAGTAATGGGGGCGCGGACTATGGCTACACCTTC. As protein: CASSNGGADYGYTF. This chain connects TRBV5-8 to TRBJ1-2; D may be TRBD1 (6 bases). Germline CDR1 SGHTS, CDR2 YDEGEE. Between the trimmed V and J ends, which lost 5 bases and 3 bases, there was a span of 14 bases. The CDR3 is made up of 14 amino acids.

V is TRBV12-3 or TRBV12-4 and J is TRBJ2-7, with a weak D call TRBD1 (6 bases). The CDR3 is made up of 12 amino acids. Deletions cut 6 bases from V and 2 bases from J, with 8 bases between. The CDR3 here is CASSRTAYEQYF. As DNA, the CDR3 is TGTGCCAGCAGCCGGACAGCCTACGAGCAGTACTTC.

The chain employs TRBV29-1 and TRBJ1-2, with a possible D match to TRBD1 (6 bases). Germline V gene data show CDR1 as SQVTM and CDR2 as ANQGSEA. The CDR3 has 14 amino acids. Trimming took 3 bases from V and 4 from J, leaving 15 bases between them. Here the CDR3 reads CSVDRLQGSYGYTF. The CDR3 region has the DNA TGCAGCGTTGACCGCTTACAGGGCTCCTATGGCTACACCTTC.

This clone appeared a few times. This chain connects TRBV7-2 to TRBJ1-4; D might be TRBD1 (5 bases). The germline gives CDR1 SGHTA, CDR2 FQGNSA. V dropped 3 bases and J dropped 5 bases, with 7 bases sitting between them. This CDR3 comprises 13 residues. The CDR3 is CASSLGGNEKLFF. For the CDR3, the DNA is TGTGCCAGCAGCTTGGGGGGAAATGAAAAACTGTTTTTT.

The J gene is TRBJ1-5, the V gene TRBV13; D is unresolved. V lost 4 bases, J lost 7 bases, and 14 bases lay in between. This CDR3 is built from 14 residues. Looked up from germline, CDR1 is PRHDT and CDR2 is FYEKMQ (reference sequence). CDR3 DNA sequence: TGTGCCAGCAGCTCCGGACTTGCGGAACAGCCCCAGCATTTT. Encoded protein: CASSSGLAEQPQHF.

The chain employs TRBV6-2 or TRBV6-3 and TRBJ1-1, with D unresolved. The V and J ends lost 4 bases and 2 bases respectively, with 8 bases between them. The germline V gene has CDR1 MNHEY and CDR2 SVGEGT. The CDR3 runs 13 residues. CDR3 DNA sequence: TGTGCCAGCAGTTTATCACTTAACACTGAAGCTTTCTTT. Protein: CASSLSLNTEAFF.